This T cell receptor (beta chain) emerged from a study of regulatory T cells in long-lasting Graves disease. Findings of the study overall: Comparison showed that persistent patients shared more public clonotypes (roughly 2,500) than new patients (966).

The time point denotes: newly diagnosed GD, antithyroid drugs for less than 3 months. Following extraction of RNA from PBMCs, that RNA was used to make the TCR library. Arm-PCR with iRepertoire HTBI primers amplified the CDR3 regions for these TCR beta libraries. A single record per CDR3 protein comes from TCRdb applying MiXCR to the multiplex PCR reads. Altogether around 400,000 distinct CDR3 sequences are present, about 16% being singletons, with the ten largest covering roughly 20%. On this clonotype: As yet, its antigen is unknown.

V shed 5 bases and J shed 4 bases, with 23 bases lying between them. The germline V gene has CDR1 SQVTM and CDR2 ANQGSEA. There are 16 residues in the CDR3. This clonotype originated in a female donor with Graves disease. V gene TRBV29-1 combines with J gene TRBJ2-5, with D possibly called TRBD1 or TRBD2 (5 bases each). The sample was peripheral blood mononuclear cells (PBMCs), taken at new diagnosis, from a patient treated with antithyroid drugs. CDR3 in amino acids: CSVTRTGPKNRETQYF. CDR3 nucleotides: TGCAGCGTTACCCGGACGGGGCCCAAGAACCGAGAGACCCAGTACTTC.